The 5 T cell receptor beta chains in this list originate from one sample, sequenced in a study of T-cell reconstitution after alpha-beta-depleted transplantation in children (dated by TCRdb to the mid-2010s). Library creation used PCR. The instrument was an Illumina HiSeq 2500. Molecular barcoding was employed in the preparation of TCR libraries, with unique molecular identifiers being used to normalize TCRbeta repertoire quantification. TCRdb took the public reads, trimmed them with fastp at Q25, ran MiXCR for clone calling and kept in-frame beta chains. CDR3 protein duplicates are merged, each entry listing the most common genes and DNA. The sample data list 240,000 or so distinct CDR3 sequences, and around 12% of these were observed just once. Approximately 2.9% of the sample lies in the top ten. Sequenced here: PBMCs from the stem cell graft donor, sampled from the stem cell graft. The receptor source for this set is a human donor who donated a stem cell graft to a child with acute lymphoblastic leukemia.

This clonotype was seen many times. The V call is TRBV10-3, the J call TRBJ2-5; tentatively, D is TRBD2 (6 bases). V was cut by 2 bases and J by 1 base, with 17 bases left in between. CDR3 length: 17 residues. Germline-derived CDR1 and CDR2 are ENHRY and SYGVKD. The CDR3 is CAISEGATRGIQETQYF. The DNA for the CDR3 is TGTGCCATCAGTGAGGGCGCTACCCGGGGGATCCAAGAGACCCAGTACTTC.

At least ten counts were recorded for this clonotype. The chain carries TRBV20-1 and TRBJ2-1; 7 bases align to TRBD2. Germline V CDR1 and CDR2: DFQATT, SNEGSKA (reference sequence). The CDR3 consists of 15 residues. The J segment lost 2 bases and the V segment lost 3 bases, leaving 7 bases of the junction unmatched. The CDR3 region is CSARPSSGTYNEQFF. DNA for the CDR3: TGCAGTGCTAGGCCTTCGAGCGGGACCTACAATGAGCAGTTCTTC.

This clonotype was seen ten or more times. V gene TRBV20-1 combines with J gene TRBJ1-5; maybe TRBD1 (5 bases). Trimming left V 0 bases short and J 1 base short, with 13 bases between. This CDR3 has 16 residues. Per the germline V gene, CDR1 is DFQATT and CDR2 is SNEGSKA (reference sequence). Here the CDR3 reads CSARDPSDTSNQPQHF. The CDR3 DNA reads as TGCAGTGCTAGAGATCCTTCGGACACGAGCAATCAGCCCCAGCATTTT.

This clonotype showed up many times. V is TRBV5-1 and J is TRBJ2-3, with 11 positions matching TRBD2. V lost 3 bases to trimming and J lost 5 bases; unmatched junction nucleotides: 5. CDR3 length: 15 amino acids. Germline lookup yields CDR1 SGHRS and CDR2 YFSETQ. CDR3 in DNA: TGCGCCAGCAGCTACACTAGCGGGAGTAGAGATACGCAGTATTTT. It specifies CASSYTSGSRDTQYF.

This clonotype was recorded at least ten times. The chain employs TRBV21-1 and TRBJ1-1; no check of the table's D call, TRBD1, against the DNA was made. TRBV21-1 is designated a pseudogene. CDR3 length: 17 residues. CDR3 sequence reads: CASSRVPSCDEDTEAFF. Written as DNA, the CDR3 is TGTGCCAGCAGCAGAGTCCCTTCCTGTGACGAGGACACTGAAGCTTTCTTT.